These T cell receptor beta chains were read from a single sample in a study of human T cells and chemical hapten exposure. TCRdb re-analysed the RACE reads in MiXCR, keeping a single row per CDR3 protein. The data contain more than 300,000 distinct CDR3 sequences, 5.5% of them singletons. The material sequenced was whole blood, taken in connection with sensitization to the hapten diphenylcyclopropenone (DPC). These receptors originate from a young woman with alopecia areata. Some clones in this sample may be carry-over from other donors' samples. Each CDR3 is given with its conserved first and last residue. Each record gives: D gene, clone size, J gene, V gene, CDR3 DNA, CDR3 protein. A D gene is named only where the DNA matches it firmly. Only part of the rows carry a size: once, few, many, or a class if the clone is expanded.

TRBD2	few	TRBJ2-3	TRBV7-3	TGTGCCAGCAGCACCCACACCGGGACTATGTCCACGCAGTATTTT	CASSTHTGTMSTQYF
NA	few	TRBJ1-4	TRBV7-9	TGTGCCAGCAGCTCAACGCTGGGCTCAACTAATGAAAAACTGTTTTTT	CASSSTLGSTNEKLFF
NA	many	TRBJ1-2	TRBV10-3	TGTGCCATCAGTGAGTCTACGGAATACTATGGCTACACCTTC	CAISESTEYYGYTF
NA	NA	TRBJ1-2	TRBV6-1	TGTGCCAGCAGCGTAAGGGAGAGTAGCTACACCTTC	CASSVRESSYTF
TRBD2	many	TRBJ2-2	TRBV4-1	TGCGCCAGCAGCCAAGGTGTACTAGCGGGGAAGAACACCGGGGAGCTGTTTTTT	CASSQGVLAGKNTGELFF
NA	many	TRBJ1-1	TRBV29-1	TGCAGCGTTGACAGGGGCCCCGCCTATGAAGCTTTCTTT	CSVDRGPAYEAFF
NA	NA	TRBJ2-1	TRBV10-3	TGTGCCATCGCAGGGGCCGAAGAGCAGTTCTTC	CAIAGAEEQFF
NA	few	TRBJ2-5	TRBV5-1	TGCGCCAGCACACCGACAGAACAAGAGACCCAGTACTTC	CASTPTEQETQYF
NA	many	TRBJ1-1	TRBV3-1	TGTGCCAGCAGCCCTGTTCCGGGACTCACAACGGGGACTGAAGCTTTCTTT	CASSPVPGLTTGTEAFF
NA	many	TRBJ1-5	TRBV19	TGTGCCAGTAAGATGACACTTAGCAATCAGCCCCAGCATTTT	CASKMTLSNQPQHF
NA	many	TRBJ2-3	TRBV24-1	TGTGCCACCAGTGATTTGATGAACACAGATACGCAGTATTTT	CATSDLMNTDTQYF
TRBD1	once	TRBJ2-5	TRBV6-6	TGTGCCAGCAGTTACGGACAGGGGAACCAAGAGACCCAGTACTTC	CASSYGQGNQETQYF
NA	few	TRBJ2-4	TRBV7-2	TGTGCCAGCAGACTAAGTCCCCAAGCCAAAAACATTCAGTACTTC	CASRLSPQAKNIQYF
NA	many	TRBJ2-7	TRBV7-2	TGTGCCAGCAGCTCATTTGCCTGGGAGCAGTACTTC	CASSSFAWEQYF
TRBD2	NA	TRBJ2-2	TRBV7-2	TGTGCCAGCAGCTTAGATAGCGGGGGCCACGCCGGGGAGCTGTTTTTT	CASSLDSGGHAGELFF